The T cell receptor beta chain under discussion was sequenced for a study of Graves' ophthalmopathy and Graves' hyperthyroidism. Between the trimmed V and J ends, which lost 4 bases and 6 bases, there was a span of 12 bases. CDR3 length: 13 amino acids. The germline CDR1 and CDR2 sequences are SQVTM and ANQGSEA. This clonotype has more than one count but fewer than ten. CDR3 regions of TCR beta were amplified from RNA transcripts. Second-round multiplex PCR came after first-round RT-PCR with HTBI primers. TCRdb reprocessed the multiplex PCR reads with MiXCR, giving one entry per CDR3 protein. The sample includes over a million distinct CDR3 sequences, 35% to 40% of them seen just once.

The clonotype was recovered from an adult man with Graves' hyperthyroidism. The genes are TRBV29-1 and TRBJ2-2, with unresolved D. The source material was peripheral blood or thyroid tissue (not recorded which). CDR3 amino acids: CSVASGKAGELFF. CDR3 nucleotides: TGCAGCGTTGCAAGTGGTAAAGCCGGGGAGCTGTTTTTT.